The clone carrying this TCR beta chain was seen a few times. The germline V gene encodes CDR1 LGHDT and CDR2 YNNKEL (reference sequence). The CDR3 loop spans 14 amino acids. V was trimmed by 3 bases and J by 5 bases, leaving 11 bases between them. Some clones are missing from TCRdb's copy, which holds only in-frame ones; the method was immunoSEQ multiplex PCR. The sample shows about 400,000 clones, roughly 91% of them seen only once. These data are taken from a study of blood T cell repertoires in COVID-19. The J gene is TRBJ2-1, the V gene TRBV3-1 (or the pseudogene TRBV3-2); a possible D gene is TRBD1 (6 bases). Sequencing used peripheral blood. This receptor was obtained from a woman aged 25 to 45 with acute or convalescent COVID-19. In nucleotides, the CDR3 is TGTGCCAGCAGCCATCAGGGGTTCAACAATGAGCAGTTCTTC. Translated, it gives CASSHQGFNNEQFF.